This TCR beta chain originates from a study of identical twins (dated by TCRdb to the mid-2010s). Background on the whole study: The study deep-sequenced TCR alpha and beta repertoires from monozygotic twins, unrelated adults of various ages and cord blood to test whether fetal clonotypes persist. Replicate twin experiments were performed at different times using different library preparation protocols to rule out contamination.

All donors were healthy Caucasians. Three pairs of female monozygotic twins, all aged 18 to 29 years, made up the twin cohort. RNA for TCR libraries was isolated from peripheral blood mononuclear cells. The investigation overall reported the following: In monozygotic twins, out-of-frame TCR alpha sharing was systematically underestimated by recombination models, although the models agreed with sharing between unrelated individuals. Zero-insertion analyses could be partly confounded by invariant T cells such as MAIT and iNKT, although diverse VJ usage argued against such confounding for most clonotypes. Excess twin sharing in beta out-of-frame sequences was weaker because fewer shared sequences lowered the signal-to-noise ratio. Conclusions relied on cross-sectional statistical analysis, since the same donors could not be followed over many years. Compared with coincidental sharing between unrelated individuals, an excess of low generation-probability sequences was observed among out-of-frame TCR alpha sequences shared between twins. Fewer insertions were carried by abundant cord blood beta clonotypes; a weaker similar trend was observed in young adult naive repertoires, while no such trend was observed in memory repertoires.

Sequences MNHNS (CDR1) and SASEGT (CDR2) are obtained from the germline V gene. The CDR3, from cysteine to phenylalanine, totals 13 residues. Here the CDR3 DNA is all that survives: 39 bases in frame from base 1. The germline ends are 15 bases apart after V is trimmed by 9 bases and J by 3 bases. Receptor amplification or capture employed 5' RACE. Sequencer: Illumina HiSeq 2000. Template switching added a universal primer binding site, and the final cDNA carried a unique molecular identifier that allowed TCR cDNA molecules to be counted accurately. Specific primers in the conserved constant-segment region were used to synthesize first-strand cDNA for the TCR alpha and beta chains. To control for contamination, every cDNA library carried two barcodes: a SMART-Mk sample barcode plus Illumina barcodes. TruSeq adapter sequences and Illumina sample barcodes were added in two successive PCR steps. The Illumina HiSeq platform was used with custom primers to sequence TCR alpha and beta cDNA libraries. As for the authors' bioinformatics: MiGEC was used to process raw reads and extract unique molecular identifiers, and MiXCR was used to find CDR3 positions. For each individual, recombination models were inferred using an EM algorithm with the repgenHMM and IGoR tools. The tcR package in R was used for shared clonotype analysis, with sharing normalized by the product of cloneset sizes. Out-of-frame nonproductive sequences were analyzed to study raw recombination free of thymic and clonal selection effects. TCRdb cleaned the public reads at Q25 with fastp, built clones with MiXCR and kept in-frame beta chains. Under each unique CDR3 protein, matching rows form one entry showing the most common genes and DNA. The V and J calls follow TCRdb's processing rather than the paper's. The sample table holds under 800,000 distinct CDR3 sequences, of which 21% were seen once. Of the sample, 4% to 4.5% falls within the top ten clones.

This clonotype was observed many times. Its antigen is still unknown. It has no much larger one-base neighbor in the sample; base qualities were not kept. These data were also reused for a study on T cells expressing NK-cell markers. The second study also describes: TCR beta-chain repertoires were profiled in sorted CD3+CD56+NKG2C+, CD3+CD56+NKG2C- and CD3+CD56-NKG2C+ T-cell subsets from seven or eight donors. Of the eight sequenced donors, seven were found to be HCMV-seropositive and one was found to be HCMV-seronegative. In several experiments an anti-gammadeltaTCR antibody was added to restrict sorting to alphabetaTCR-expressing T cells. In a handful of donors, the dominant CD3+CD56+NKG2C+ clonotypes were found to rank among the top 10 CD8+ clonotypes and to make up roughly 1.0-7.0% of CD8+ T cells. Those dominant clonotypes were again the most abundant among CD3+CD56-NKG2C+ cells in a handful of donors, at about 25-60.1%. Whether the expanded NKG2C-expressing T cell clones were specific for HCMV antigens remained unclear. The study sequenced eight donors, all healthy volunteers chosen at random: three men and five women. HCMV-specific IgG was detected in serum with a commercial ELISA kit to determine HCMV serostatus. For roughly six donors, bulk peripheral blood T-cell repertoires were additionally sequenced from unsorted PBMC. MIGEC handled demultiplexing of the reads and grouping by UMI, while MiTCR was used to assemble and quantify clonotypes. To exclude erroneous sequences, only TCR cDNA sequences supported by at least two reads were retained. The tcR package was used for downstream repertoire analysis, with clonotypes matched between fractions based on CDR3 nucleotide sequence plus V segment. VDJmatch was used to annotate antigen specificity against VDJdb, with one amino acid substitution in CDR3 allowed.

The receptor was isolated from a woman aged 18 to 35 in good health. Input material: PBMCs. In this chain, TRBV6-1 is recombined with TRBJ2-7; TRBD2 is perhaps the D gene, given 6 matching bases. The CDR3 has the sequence CASSGEMNYEQYF. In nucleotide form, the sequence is TGTGCCAGTAGCGGAGAGATGAACTACGAGCAGTACTTC.